This TCR beta chain was sequenced for a study of blood T cell repertoires in COVID-19. In the study overall: Whether acute or convalescent, the COVID-19 samples came from the United States, Italy and Spain.

Recruitment covered over 20 US areas and drew participants whose ages spanned about 18 to 95 years. Cohort allocation depended upon clinical history that participants reported. Germline V lookup: CDR1 SEHNR, CDR2 FQNEAQ (reference sequence). CDR3 length: 11 amino acids. This clone appeared once. At one of its ends the junction is not consistent with the germline gene, which may arise from a read error. The method was immunoSEQ multiplex PCR; TCRdb's version includes in-frame clones alone and lacks a portion of them. The table lists fewer than 250,000 clones, 90% of them singletons. The specimen sequenced was PBMCs or T cells enriched from blood (not recorded which). The TCR originated in a man in his forties or fifties who had been exposed to COVID-19. This chain joins TRBV7-9 and TRBJ2-5; maybe TRBD2 (5 bases). This CDR3 reads CASSLAQAQYF. Written as DNA, the CDR3 is TGTGCCAGCAGCCTAGCTCAGGCCCAGTACTTC.